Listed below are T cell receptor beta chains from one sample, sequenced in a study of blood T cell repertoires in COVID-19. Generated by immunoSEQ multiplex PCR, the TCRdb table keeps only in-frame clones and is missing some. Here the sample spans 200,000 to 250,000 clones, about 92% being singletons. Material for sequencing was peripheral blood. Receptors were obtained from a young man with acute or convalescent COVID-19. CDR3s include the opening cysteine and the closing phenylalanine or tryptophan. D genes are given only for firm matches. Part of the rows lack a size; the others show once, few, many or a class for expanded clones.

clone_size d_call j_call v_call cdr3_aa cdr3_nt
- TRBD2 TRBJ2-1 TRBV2 CASRADYPGGYEQFF TGTGCCAGCAGGGCGGACTACCCGGGAGGGTATGAGCAGTTCTTC
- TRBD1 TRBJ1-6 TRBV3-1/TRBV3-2 CASSARDRGSGSPLHF TGTGCCAGCAGCGCCCGGGACAGGGGTTCTGGTTCACCCCTCCACTTT
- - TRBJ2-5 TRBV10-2 CASSEEDTQYF TGCGCCAGCAGTGAGGAGGATACCCAGTACTTC
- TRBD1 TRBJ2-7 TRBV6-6 CASSPLDRGSYEQYF TGTGCCAGCAGTCCCCTTGACAGGGGCTCCTACGAGCAGTACTTC
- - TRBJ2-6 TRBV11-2 CASSLGSGYGANVLTF TGTGCCAGCAGCTTAGGGTCGGGGTATGGGGCCAACGTCCTGACTTTC
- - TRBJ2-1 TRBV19 CASSLSGTLYNEQFF TGTGCCAGTAGTCTCTCCGGGACACTATACAATGAGCAGTTCTTC
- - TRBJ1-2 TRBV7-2 CASSLSRAPGGGYTF TGTGCCAGCAGCTTATCAAGGGCCCCGGGGGGTGGCTACACCTTC
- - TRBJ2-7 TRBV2 CASTAGNSYEQYF TGTGCCAGCACGGCCGGGAACTCCTACGAGCAGTACTTC
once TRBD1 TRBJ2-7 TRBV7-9 CASSNWTGPSSTRQYF TGTGCCAGCAGTAACTGGACAGGGCCTTCCTCTACGAGGCAGTACTTC
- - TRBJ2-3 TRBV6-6 CASRRVDTDTQYF TGTGCCAGCAGGAGGGTAGATACAGATACGCAGTATTTT
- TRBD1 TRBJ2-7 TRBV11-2 CASSWDRGYEQYF TGTGCCAGCAGCTGGGACAGGGGCTACGAGCAGTACTTC
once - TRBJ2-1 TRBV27 CASSLRGISYNEQFF TGTGCCAGCAGTCTAAGGGGAATCTCCTACAATGAGCAGTTCTTC
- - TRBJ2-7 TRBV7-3 CASSTYGSYEQYF TGTGCCAGCAGCACCTACGGGTCTTACGAGCAGTACTTC
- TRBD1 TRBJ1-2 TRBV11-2 CASSAGQGYGYTF TGTGCCAGCAGCGCGGGACAGGGCTACGGCTACACCTTC
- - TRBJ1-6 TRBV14 CASSRLPVGPNSPLHF TGTGCCAGCAGCCGCCTCCCCGTTGGCCCGAATTCACCCCTCCACTTT
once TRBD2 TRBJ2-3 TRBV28 CASFTSGRGDTQYF TGTGCCAGCTTCACTAGCGGGAGGGGTGATACGCAGTATTTT
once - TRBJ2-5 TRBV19 CASSSATIASTQYF TGTGCCAGTAGTTCGGCGACTATAGCTTCTACCCAGTACTTC
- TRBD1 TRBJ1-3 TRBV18 CASSPRTGGDTIYF TGTGCCAGCTCACCAAGGACAGGAGGAGACACCATATATTTT
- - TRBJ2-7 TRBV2 CASSPVRTPYEQYF TGTGCCAGCAGTCCCGTCCGGACACCCTACGAGCAGTACTTC
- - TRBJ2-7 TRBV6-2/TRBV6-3 CASSYVPRGDEQYF TGTGCCAGCAGTTACGTCCCCCGGGGTGACGAGCAGTACTTC
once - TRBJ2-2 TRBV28 CASSVTGELFF TGTGCCAGCAGCGTCACCGGGGAGCTGTTTTTT
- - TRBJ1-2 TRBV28 CASRITGEGYTF TGTGCCAGCAGGATCACAGGAGAGGGCTACACCTTC
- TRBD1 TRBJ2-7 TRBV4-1 CASSQGQGHDYEQYF TGCGCCAGCAGCCAAGGACAGGGGCACGACTACGAGCAGTACTTC
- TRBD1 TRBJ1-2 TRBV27 CASSLSDRIGYTF TGTGCCAGCAGTTTATCGGACAGGATTGGCTACACCTTC
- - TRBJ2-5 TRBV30 CAWSRLGARQETQYF TGTGCCTGGAGTCGTCTGGGGGCGAGGCAAGAGACCCAGTACTTC
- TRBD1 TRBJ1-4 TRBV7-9 CASSLAGGLEKLFF TGTGCCAGCAGCTTAGCAGGGGGCTTAGAAAAACTGTTTTTT
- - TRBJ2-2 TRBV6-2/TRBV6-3 CASSTTSPGELFF TGTGCCAGCAGTACCACAAGTCCCGGGGAGCTGTTTTTT
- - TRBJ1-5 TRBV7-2 CASRDNGNQPQHF TGTGCCAGCCGGGACAACGGCAATCAGCCCCAGCATTTT
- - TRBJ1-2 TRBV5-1 CASSLEVRGGVGYTF TGCGCCAGCAGCTTGGAAGTGAGGGGGGGCGTTGGCTACACCTTC
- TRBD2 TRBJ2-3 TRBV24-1 CATSDHGLAGVSDTQYF TGTGCCACCAGTGACCACGGACTAGCGGGAGTCTCAGATACGCAGTATTTT
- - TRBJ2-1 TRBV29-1 CSVEYTGKFNEQFF TGCAGCGTTGAGTACACAGGAAAATTCAATGAGCAGTTCTTC
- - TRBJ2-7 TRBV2 CASSEAEGIEQYF TGTGCCAGCAGTGAAGCAGAGGGTATCGAGCAGTACTTC
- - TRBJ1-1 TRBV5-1 CASSLTRKNTEAFF TGCGCCAGCAGCTTGACAAGAAAGAACACTGAAGCTTTCTTT